This T cell receptor (beta chain) was documented in a study of a mutant IDH1 vaccine in newly diagnosed glioma (dated by TCRdb to the early 2020s). Notes on the research overall: Patients were given eight vaccinations, in weeks 1, 3, 5, 7, 11, 15, 19 and 23, which matched visits V03 through V10. Vaccination started 4-6 weeks after radiotherapy alone, or was given together with temozolomide cycles in the groups whose treatment included chemotherapy. The 32 treated patients were 62.5% male and around 40% female, with a mean age of about 38 years. Before enrollment, patients had received standard therapy of radiotherapy alone, temozolomide alone, or radiochemotherapy with temozolomide; most received the combination. Peripheral blood was drawn at six visits: V03 (baseline), V05, V07, V10, V12 and V13. For exploratory analyses, around 26 treated patients had longitudinal TCRB deep sequencing done wherever samples were available.

Taken with the paper, the label for time point translates to: week 23, last vaccination. A 20-mer mutant IDH1 peptide at 300 micrograms in Montanide made up each vaccine dose, which was injected subcutaneously together with topical imiquimod. Newly diagnosed WHO grade 3 or 4 IDH1-mutant astrocytomas showing loss of nuclear ATRX were present in the donors. The samples were drawn from NOA16, a multicentre, single-arm, open-label phase I trial in Germany that tested a mutant IDH1 peptide vaccine in humans for the first time. The DNeasy Blood and Tissue Kit was used to extract genomic DNA from EDTA blood for TCRB sequencing. This clone was detected once. It lacks a known antigen. One base away there is no much larger clone; base qualities are not given. What the authors observed across the whole study: It was noted by the authors that analyses of patient blood samples could not be reproduced owing to sample limitations. Changes in the top peripheral T cell clonotypes picked up by TCRB sequencing did not appear to be linked to pseudoprogression. Availability determined which PBMC samples were chosen for TCRB deep sequencing. Immune responses induced by the vaccine were seen in about 93% of patients across multiple MHC alleles.

Library method: the immunoSEQ multiplex PCR assay. Rearranged TCR beta chain sequences were amplified using the hsTCRB Kit according to the manufacturer's protocol. TCRB libraries were sequenced on an Illumina MiSeq. On the authors' methods: Demultiplexing, trimming and gene mapping were performed with the kit vendor's proprietary platform. In its TCRdb copy, this immuneACCESS table keeps in-frame sequences only and misses some clones. Where compared with another copy, unresolved V genes explain less than half of these, and the others have no known cause. For V, J and clone size, that table is used; D and trimming come from the DNA. The sample table contains about 81,000 clones; only one count was recorded for approximately 85% of them. Approximately 2% of the sample comes from the top ten. Measured from the cysteine to the phenylalanine, the CDR3 is 14 residues long. CDR3 DNA only is kept here, 42 bases in frame from base 1. V and J are truncated by 3 bases and 6 bases respectively, leaving an intervening sequence of 14 bases. CDR1 MDHEN and CDR2 SYDVKM were looked up in the germline V gene.

This receptor was taken from a man aged 25 to 40 with glioma. Some clones in this sample may be carry-over from other donors' samples. This material consisted of PBMCs, taken from a glioma patient whose treatment included an IDH1 peptide vaccine. This chain is built from TRBV28 and TRBJ1-2; TRBD1 is a weak D gene call, 6 bases matching. In nucleotide form, the sequence is TGTGCCAGCAGTTTCCCGACAGGACGCGATGGCTACACCTTC. Its protein product is CASSFPTGRDGYTF.